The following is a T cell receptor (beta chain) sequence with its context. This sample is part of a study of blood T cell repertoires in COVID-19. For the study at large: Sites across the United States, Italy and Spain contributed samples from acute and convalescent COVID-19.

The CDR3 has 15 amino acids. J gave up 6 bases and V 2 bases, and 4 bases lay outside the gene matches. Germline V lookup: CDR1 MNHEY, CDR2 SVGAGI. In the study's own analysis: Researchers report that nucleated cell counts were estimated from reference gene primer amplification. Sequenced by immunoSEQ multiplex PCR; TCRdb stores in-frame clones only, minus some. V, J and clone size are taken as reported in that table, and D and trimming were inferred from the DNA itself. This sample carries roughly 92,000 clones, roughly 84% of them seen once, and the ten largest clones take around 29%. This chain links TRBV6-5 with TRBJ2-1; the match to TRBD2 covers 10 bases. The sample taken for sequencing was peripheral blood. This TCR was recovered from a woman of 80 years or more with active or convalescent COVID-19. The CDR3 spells CASSYSPSGGNEQFF. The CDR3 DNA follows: TGTGCCAGCAGTTACAGTCCTAGCGGGGGCAATGAGCAGTTCTTC.